The 31 T cell receptor beta chains presented below share a single source sample, sequenced in a study of Tregs in tolerant kidney transplant recipients. Profiled with immunoSEQ multiplex PCR; TCRdb holds only in-frame clones, not every one. This listing includes 50,000 or so clones. The sequencing here drew on CD4+ T cells from blood, taken before the transplant. The receptors were sampled from a human donor who received a combined kidney and bone marrow transplant.

To note about this clone: From the germline J gene comes the end of the CDR3, since the read stops 3 residues before it. Other DNA sequences in this specimen translate into the identical CDR3. V and J are TRBV2 and TRBJ1-2; 7 bases are a match to TRBD1. Trimming at V came to 4 bases and at J to 0 bases, leaving 5 bases not matched to a gene. Per germline, CDR1 SNHLY and CDR2 FYNNEI. The CDR3 totals 15 residues. The sequenced part of the CDR3 DNA is TGTGCCAGCAGTGCGGACAGGACCGCTAACTATGGC. Amino acid sequence: CASSADRTANYG. The full CDR3 sequence reads CASSADRTANYGYTF. The complete variable domain, with remaining parts taken from reference TRBV2 and TRBJ1-2, reads EPEVTQTPSHQVTQMGQEVILRCVPISNHLYFYWYRQILGQKVEFLVSFYNNEISEKSEIFDDQFSVERPDGSNFTLKIRSTKLEDSAMYFCASSADRTANYGYTFGSGTRLTVV.

With regard to this clone: The missing CDR3 end, 3 residues past where the read stops, is filled in from the germline J gene. The rearrangement uses TRBV7-2 and TRBJ2-3, with 7 bases aligning to TRBD2. CDR1 SGHTA and CDR2 FQGNSA come from the germline V gene. After removal of 4 bases from V and 5 bases from J, the junction contained 6 bases not matched to a gene. The CDR3 sequence is 14 residues long. Here the CDR3 reads CASSSSGAGDTQYF. The sequenced CDR3 bases are TGTGCCAGCAGCTCGAGCGGGGCGGGAGATACG.

Concerning this clone: The DNA ends 3 residues before the CDR3 does, and the rest of the CDR3 is filled in from the germline J gene. The rearrangement uses TRBV20-1 and TRBJ1-2; no clear D gene. CDR3 length equals 14 residues. CDR1 is DFQATT, CDR2 SNEGSKA, per germline (reference sequence). V was trimmed by 0 bases and J by 2 bases, leaving 10 bases between them. CDR3 sequence: CSARDLTLNYGYTF. Incomplete CDR3 DNA: TGCAGTGCTAGAGATCTGACACTCAACTATGGC.

In the case of this clone: The read gets to within 3 residues of the CDR3 end, and the germline J gene fills in the rest. V and J are TRBV6-2 or TRBV6-3 and TRBJ2-5; the match to TRBD1 covers 9 bases. There are 15 residues in the CDR3. Trimming cost V 5 bases and J 4 bases; bases outside gene matches: 8. CDR1 is MNHEY and CDR2 is SVGEGT in the germline V gene. The CDR3: CASSQQQGAGETQYF. The sequenced CDR3 bases are TGTGCCAGCAGTCAACAACAGGGGGCAGGAGAGACC.

Note on this clone: Read sequence stops 3 residues before the CDR3 end, and the germline J gene provides the missing end. This chain links TRBV29-1 with TRBJ1-2, with D perhaps matching TRBD1 (6 bases). The CDR3 extends over 12 amino acids. CDR1 and CDR2 (germline): SQVTM, ANQGSEA. V lost 7 bases, J lost 4 bases, and 13 bases lay in between. CDR3 sequence reads: CSAGGGSYGYTF. Partial CDR3 DNA: TGCAGCGCTGGGGGCGGGAGCTATGGC.

About this clone: The CDR3 goes on 3 residues after the read ends, and that part is filled in from the germline J gene. The rearrangement links TRBV7-6 to TRBJ2-3; 7 bases match TRBD1. The junction had 13 bases not matched to a gene; V was cut back by 6 bases and J by 1 base. Looked up from germline, CDR1 is SGHVS and CDR2 is FNYEAQ. This CDR3 has 17 amino acids. The DNA read from the CDR3 is TGTGCCAGCAGTACCCTCCCGAAGGGGGCGGGCACAGATACG. Encoded protein: CASSTLPKGAGTDT. The full-length CDR3 reads as CASSTLPKGAGTDTQYF. Together with reference TRBV7-6 and TRBJ2-3, the CDR3 gives the full variable domain: GAGVSQSPRYKVTKRGQDVALRCDPISGHVSLYWYRQALGQGPEFLTYFNYEAQQDKSGLPNDRFSAERPEGSISTLTIQRTEQRDSAMYRCASSTLPKGAGTDTQYFGPGTRLTVL.

The CDR3 DNA, read in part, is TGTGCCAGCAGCTTAGAACAGGGTCATTCACCC. Its protein is CASSLEQGHSP. The CDR3 in its entirety is CASSLEQGHSPLHF. The chain is built from TRBV7-9 and TRBJ1-6; possibly TRBD1 for D (6 bases). The read falls 3 residues short of the CDR3 end, and the missing part is taken from the germline J gene. Trimming removed 1 base at V and 8 bases at J, with 9 bases between. Germline V gives CDR1 SEHNR, CDR2 FQNEAQ (reference sequence). The CDR3 extends over 14 amino acids.

Details on this clone: The missing CDR3 end, 3 residues past where the read stops, is filled in from the germline J gene. The chain couples TRBV7-9 to TRBJ1-1; no reliable D call. CDR1 and CDR2 from the germline V gene are SEHNR and FQNEAQ (reference sequence). The V and J ends lost 5 bases and 3 bases respectively, with 16 bases between them. This CDR3 is built from 15 residues. This CDR3 reads CASSLPEGWYTEAFF. The sequenced CDR3 bases are TGTGCCAGCAGCCTCCCCGAGGGTTGGTACACTGAA.

A word on this clone: The CDR3 extends 3 residues past the end of the read, so its final part is completed from the germline J gene. The chain combines TRBV18 with TRBJ1-5; TRBD1 aligns across 12 bases. J was trimmed by 3 bases and V by 6 bases; bases with no gene match: 6. The germline CDR1 and CDR2 sequences are KGHSH and LQKENI. The CDR3 consists of 16 residues. The CDR3 bases that were read are TGTGCCAGCTCGCAGGGACAGGGGGCCCTCAATCAGCCC. Its translation is CASSQGQGALNQP. The entire CDR3 protein is CASSQGQGALNQPQHF.

Regarding this clone: The missing CDR3 end, 3 residues past where the read stops, is filled in from the germline J gene. V gene TRBV19 combines with J gene TRBJ1-3; D gene unclear. CDR1 is LNHDA and CDR2 is SQIVND in the germline V gene (reference sequence). The CDR3 is 15 residues long. The V and J ends lost 1 base and 4 bases respectively, with 11 bases between them. The CDR3 sequence: CASSIAATTGNTIYF. CDR3 DNA (partial): TGTGCCAGTAGTATAGCGGCGACAACAGGAAACACC.

Concerning this clone: The read is 3 residues too short to cover the CDR3 end, so that end is filled in from the germline J gene. This chain links TRBV6-2 or TRBV6-3 with TRBJ1-1, with D unclear. The V gene lost 5 bases and the J gene lost 4 bases, with 11 bases spanning the gap. The CDR3 totals 13 residues. Germline V gene sequence: CDR1 MNHEY, CDR2 SVGEGT. The CDR3 sequence: CASSPTRGTEAFF. Incomplete CDR3 DNA: TGTGCCAGCAGTCCCACCCGGGGCACTGAA.

Of note for this clone: The read halts 3 residues ahead of the CDR3 end, with the missing end drawn from the germline J gene. The gene calls are TRBV7-2 and TRBJ2-3, with D unresolved. The germline V gene encodes CDR1 SGHTA and CDR2 FQGNSA. V was clipped by 5 bases and J by 2 bases, with 8 bases between them. The CDR3 spans 13 residues. The CDR3 DNA, read in part, is TGTGCCAGCAGCACATACAACACAGATACG. It is translated as CASSTYNTDT. The entire CDR3 sequence reads CASSTYNTDTQYF.

Comment on this clone: The missing CDR3 end, 3 residues past where the read stops, is filled in from the germline J gene. The chain links TRBV11-3 to TRBJ2-2; TRBD1 matches at 7 bases. Germline CDR1 and CDR2: SGHNT and YENEEA. This CDR3 contains 15 residues. V was pared by 4 bases and J by 3 bases, with 5 bases of the junction left unmatched. The CDR3 bases that were read are TGTGCCAGCAGCTCCCGACAGGGTCACACCGGGGAG. It specifies CASSSRQGHTGE. The complete CDR3 sequence is CASSSRQGHTGELFF.

On this clone: The observed sequence ends 3 residues before the CDR3 terminus, with the missing tail filled in from the germline J gene. The rearrangement links TRBV19 to TRBJ2-7; 10 bases agree with TRBD1. The CDR3 extends over 15 amino acids. The V segment lost 1 base and the J segment 4 bases; nucleotides outside the gene matches: 4. Per germline, CDR1 LNHDA and CDR2 SQIVND (reference sequence). CDR3 loop: CASSIVRGQGYEQYF. The covered CDR3 bases are TGTGCCAGTAGTATAGTGAGGGGACAGGGGTACGAG.

As to this clone: The read is 3 residues too short to cover the CDR3 end, so that end is filled in from the germline J gene. This sequence joins TRBV18 and TRBJ1-1, with 8 nucleotides matching TRBD1. The germline CDR1 and CDR2 sequences are KGHSH and LQKENI. The V gene end was trimmed by 6 bases and the J gene end by 5 bases; junction bases not matched to a gene: 14. The CDR3 extends over 16 amino acids. The CDR3 loop reads CASSADRVVLSTEAFF. Partial CDR3 DNA: TGTGCCAGCTCGGCGGACAGGGTGGTTTTATCTACTGAA.

Concerning this clone: The read terminates 3 residues before the CDR3 end, so the remaining end is supplied by the germline J gene. The chain couples TRBV6-1 to TRBJ2-7; no clear D gene. The CDR3 contains 14 residues. Germline CDR1 and CDR2: MNHNS and SASEGT. V lost 1 base and J 6 bases, leaving 13 bases between the germline ends. CDR3 bases read: TGTGCCAGCAGTGAAGGTGGCATGGGCCTCGAG. Translating gives CASSEGGMGLE. The complete CDR3 reads CASSEGGMGLEQYF.

A remark on this clone: The read ends 3 residues early relative to the CDR3; the germline J gene fills the gap. The chain couples TRBV6-2 or TRBV6-3 to TRBJ2-7; TRBD2 matches at 11 bases. Germline assignment: CDR1 MNHEY and CDR2 SVGEGT. Germline trimming cut 6 bases from V and 2 bases from J; bases unmatched to any gene: 6. The CDR3 has 15 amino acids. Here the CDR3 reads CASRTRLAGPYEQYF. The covered CDR3 bases are TGTGCCAGCAGGACCAGACTAGCGGGGCCCTACGAG.

Of note for this clone: The CDR3 end lies 3 residues beyond the end of the read and is filled in from the germline J gene. The chain uses TRBV19 and TRBJ2-2; 7 positions agree with TRBD1. The J segment lost 4 bases and the V segment lost 1 base, leaving 3 bases of the junction unmatched. The CDR3 consists of 15 residues. In germline, CDR1 is LNHDA, CDR2 SQIVND (reference sequence). Incomplete CDR3 DNA: TGTGCCAGTAGTATAGGAGACAGGGCCACCGGGGAG. Encoded protein: CASSIGDRATGE. The full CDR3 is CASSIGDRATGELFF.

On this clone: The read terminates 3 residues ahead of where the CDR3 ends, so the germline J gene completes it. V usage is TRBV7-2 and J usage is TRBJ1-6; D remains ambiguous. V lost 3 bases and J 6 bases, leaving 3 bases between the germline ends. From germline, CDR1 is SGHTA and CDR2 FQGNSA. There are 12 residues in the CDR3. CDR3 sequence reads: CASSFLNSPLHF. The CDR3 DNA, read in part, is TGTGCCAGCAGCTTCCTTAATTCACCC.

Comments on this clone: The CDR3 goes on 3 residues after the read ends, and that part is filled in from the germline J gene. This chain joins TRBV5-1 and TRBJ1-5, with D possibly being TRBD1 (5 bases). Between the trimmed V and J ends, which lost 0 bases and 3 bases, there was a span of 10 bases. Germline V lookup: CDR1 SGHRS, CDR2 YFSETQ. This CDR3 has 15 residues. CDR3 sequence reads: CASSLEGRFNQPQHF. CDR3 bases read: TGCGCCAGCAGCTTGGAGGGGAGGTTCAATCAGCCC.

On this clone: The read terminates 3 residues ahead of where the CDR3 ends, so the germline J gene completes it. This sequence joins TRBV11-2 and TRBJ1-2, with D possibly being TRBD1 (6 bases). CDR1 and CDR2 (germline): SGHAT, FQNNGV. V gave up 0 bases and J gave up 7 bases, with 15 bases separating them. There are 15 residues in the CDR3. CDR3 residues: CASSLEGGAWAGYTF. Partial CDR3 DNA: TGTGCCAGCAGCTTAGAGGGGGGGGCCTGGGCTGGC.

The CDR3 protein is CASSQNGQGNTGELFF. CDR3 bases read: TGCGCCAGCAGCCAAAACGGACAGGGGAACACCGGGGAG. The chain combines TRBV5-1 with TRBJ2-2, with 8 bases that match TRBD1. The read finishes 3 residues shy of the CDR3 end, and the germline J gene is used to complete it. Trimming cost V 4 bases and J 1 base; bases outside gene matches: 6. The CDR3 is 16 amino acids. CDR1 and CDR2 from the germline V gene are SGHRS and YFSETQ. The whole variable domain, filled in from reference TRBV5-1 and TRBJ2-2, reads KAGVTQTPRYLIKTRGQQVTLSCSPISGHRSVSWYQQTPGQGLQFLFEYFSETQRNKGNFPGRFSGRQFSNSRSEMNVSTLELGDSALYLCASSQNGQGNTGELFFGEGSRLTVL.

The CDR3 here is CASSDSDSRWTEAFF. The CDR3 bases that were read are TGTGCCAGTAGTGATTCGGACAGCCGGTGGACTGAA. The rearrangement links TRBV19 to TRBJ1-1; a weak D match, TRBD1 (6 bases). The read comes to an end 3 residues before the CDR3 does, leaving the germline J gene to fill in the end. V lost 5 bases and J 5 bases, leaving 18 bases between the germline ends. Germline CDR1 LNHDA, CDR2 SQIVND (reference sequence). The CDR3 covers 15 residues.

On this clone: The CDR3 is cut off 3 residues early in the read; its end comes from the germline J gene. The chain joins TRBV7-9 to TRBJ2-2; TRBD2 might be the D (5 bases). The CDR3 runs to 15 residues. CDR1 SEHNR and CDR2 FQNEAQ come from the germline V gene (reference sequence). Trimming took 5 bases from V and 7 from J, leaving 17 bases between them. CDR3 residues: CASSPFPGIGGELFF. The CDR3 bases that were read are TGTGCCAGCAGCCCTTTTCCGGGGATTGGCGGGGAG.

Remarks on this clone: The read comes to an end 3 residues before the CDR3 does, leaving the germline J gene to fill in the end. The chain joins TRBV7-9 to TRBJ2-7; tentatively, D is TRBD1 (7 bases). Germline lookup yields CDR1 SEHNR and CDR2 FQNEAQ (reference sequence). V gave up 2 bases and J gave up 4 bases, with 12 bases separating them. The CDR3 spans 14 residues. CDR3 residues: CASSLQGGVYEQYF. The DNA read from the CDR3 is TGTGCCAGCAGCTTACAGGGGGGAGTGTACGAG.

In the case of this clone: The read falls 3 residues short of the CDR3 end, and the missing part is taken from the germline J gene. This chain links TRBV20-1 with TRBJ2-5; 7 nucleotides align to TRBD1. Unmatched junction bases numbered 2, after V lost 3 bases and J lost 1 base. The V gene's germline CDR1 is DFQATT and CDR2 SNEGSKA (reference sequence). The CDR3 extends over 13 amino acids. The DNA read from the CDR3 is TGCAGTGCTAGTGGGACAGCCCAAGAGACC. Its translation is CSASGTAQET. The entire CDR3 reads CSASGTAQETQYF.

Concerning this clone itself: Read coverage stops 3 residues before the CDR3 terminus; the germline J gene supplies the remainder. J is TRBJ1-2 and V is TRBV11-2; D remains unclear. Germline-derived CDR1 and CDR2 are SGHAT and FQNNGV. The CDR3 consists of 12 residues. CDR3 bases read: TGTGCCAGCAGTTTCAGTCGCTGGGGC. Encoded protein: CASSFSRWG. The whole CDR3 protein reads CASSFSRWGYTF.

In regard to this clone: Coverage ceases 3 residues before the CDR3 finishes, and the germline J gene fills in the end. The rearrangement uses TRBV19 and TRBJ2-3, with TRBD1 matching 9 bases. V trimming: 0 bases; J trimming: 2 bases; junction bases outside the gene matches: 18. Germline V gives CDR1 LNHDA, CDR2 SQIVND (reference sequence). The CDR3 runs to 21 residues. This chain's CDR3 is CASSIDLRGQGPVSATDTQYF. The sequenced part of the CDR3 DNA is TGTGCCAGTAGTATAGATCTGAGGGGACAGGGTCCGGTTAGCGCCACAGATACG.

In the case of this clone: The sequenced fragment ends 3 residues before the CDR3 boundary, so the rest is inferred from the germline J gene. V is TRBV7-6 and J is TRBJ2-3; perhaps TRBD2 as D (5 bases). The V and J ends lost 5 bases and 2 bases respectively, with 11 bases between them. This CDR3 has 14 residues. Germline CDR1 and CDR2: SGHVS and FNYEAQ. CDR3 sequence reads: CASSPDLPTDTQYF. CDR3 bases read: TGTGCCAGCAGCCCGGACTTACCCACAGATACG.

Worth noting for this clone: The read halts 3 residues ahead of the CDR3 end, with the missing end drawn from the germline J gene. The gene calls are TRBV2 and TRBJ2-7, with 12 bases identical to TRBD2. The length of the CDR3 is 13 residues. The V and J ends lost 6 bases and 5 bases, in that order; junction bases with no gene match: 2. Germline-derived CDR1 and CDR2 are SNHLY and FYNNEI. CDR3 DNA, as far as it was read: TGTGCCAGCAGGTCTAGCGGGAGGGACGAG. This encodes CASRSSGRDE. In full, the CDR3 reads CASRSSGRDEQYF.

A remark on this clone: The sequenced fragment ends 3 residues before the CDR3 boundary, so the rest is inferred from the germline J gene. The V and J genes are TRBV29-1 and TRBJ2-7; maybe TRBD2 (6 bases). V shed 4 bases and J shed 3 bases, with 13 bases lying between them. CDR1 is SQVTM and CDR2 is ANQGSEA in the germline V gene. The CDR3 is 13 residues long. CDR3 in amino acids: CSVGSSVGYEQYF. The part of the CDR3 DNA that was read is TGCAGCGTTGGGTCTAGCGTGGGCTACGAG.